The 32 T cell receptor beta chains below all came from one sample that was sequenced in a study of blood T cell repertoires in COVID-19. Repertoires were generated with immunoSEQ multiplex PCR, while TCRdb's copy carries only in-frame clones and drops some. The sample includes a few hundred thousand clones, over 75% of them seen just once. The sequenced material came from PBMCs or T cells enriched from blood (not recorded which). Receptor source: a young man who had recovered from COVID-19.

This clone was recorded once. The CDR3 nucleotides read TGTGCCACCCGACAGGGTTTACGAAACACCATATATTTT. Encoded protein: CATRQGLRNTIYF. The chain links TRBV15 to TRBJ1-3; 7 positions match TRBD1. This CDR3 contains 13 residues. V lost 8 bases and J lost 5; bases outside the gene matches: 6. In germline, CDR1 is LNHNV, CDR2 YYDKDF (reference sequence).

The genes are TRBV5-1 and TRBJ2-1, with 14 bases aligning to TRBD2. The CDR3 contains 18 residues. CDR1 is SGHRS and CDR2 is YFSETQ in the germline V gene. V shed 4 bases, J shed 9 bases, and the junction held 15 bases outside the gene matches. The CDR3: CASSRRVRLAGGRGEQFF. The CDR3 region has the DNA TGCGCCAGCAGCCGGCGTGTGAGACTAGCGGGGGGGCGCGGTGAGCAGTTCTTC.

The V call is TRBV4-2, the J call TRBJ2-6, with 7 bases aligning to TRBD2. Trimming took 2 bases from V and 4 from J; bases not matched to a gene: 11. The CDR3 runs to 18 residues. Germline CDR1 reads LGHNA; CDR2 reads YNFKEQ. CDR3 residues: CASSQKREGLSGANVLTF. As DNA, the CDR3 is TGTGCCAGCAGCCAAAAAAGGGAGGGTCTTTCCGGGGCCAACGTCCTGACTTTC.

This CDR3 reads CAWSVLPGGPDEQFF. The CDR3 coding sequence is TGTGCCTGGAGTGTACTACCGGGGGGGCCTGATGAGCAGTTCTTC. This sequence joins TRBV30 and TRBJ2-1; TRBD2 agrees at 8 bases. CDR3 length equals 15 residues. V shed 0 bases and J 8 bases; nucleotides not matched to a gene: 9. Germline loops: CDR1 GTSNPN, CDR2 SVGIG (reference sequence).

The chain recombines TRBV10-3 with TRBJ1-1, with TRBD1 matching over 7 bases. J lost 4 bases, V lost 2 bases, and 7 bases had no gene match. Germline CDR1 ENHRY, CDR2 SYGVKD. The CDR3 contains 15 residues. The CDR3 DNA sequence: TGTGCCATCAGTGAGGACAGGGCCCCGGGCACTGAAGCTTTCTTT. The encoded protein is CAISEDRAPGTEAFF.

In DNA form, the CDR3 reads TGTGCCAGCAGTCCCCCCGGAGCACAGGGATGGAATTCACCCCTCCACTTT. Protein product: CASSPPGAQGWNSPLHF. V is TRBV28 and J is TRBJ1-6; the D gene is possibly TRBD1 (6 bases). With 5 bases removed from V and 7 bases from J, the gap between germline ends came to 21 bases. Germline CDR1 reads MDHEN; CDR2 reads SYDVKM. This CDR3 comprises 17 residues. The variable domain in full, with the rest retrieved from reference TRBV28 and TRBJ1-6, is DVKVTQSSRYLVKRTGEKVFLECVQDMDHENMFWYRQDPGLGLRLIYFSYDVKMKEKGDIPEGYSVSREKKERFSLILESASTNQTSMYLCASSPPGAQGWNSPLHFGNGTRLTVT.

V gene TRBV11-2 combines with J gene TRBJ2-7, with 9 bases aligning to TRBD1. Germline V gene lookup returns CDR1 SGHAT and CDR2 FQNNGV. Unmatched junction bases numbered 4, after V lost 4 bases and J lost 6 bases. CDR3 length equals 13 residues. The chain's CDR3 is CASSYRTGVEQYF. As DNA, the CDR3 is TGTGCCAGCAGCTATCGGACAGGGGTCGAGCAGTACTTC.

CDR3 in amino acids: CAWSALGGSTDTQYF. DNA of the CDR3: TGTGCCTGGAGTGCGCTCGGGGGGAGCACAGATACGCAGTATTTT. This chain joins TRBV30 and TRBJ2-3, with TRBD2 matching over 7 bases. Germline V gives CDR1 GTSNPN, CDR2 SVGIG (reference sequence). The CDR3 sequence is 15 residues long. The J segment lost 0 bases and the V segment lost 1 base, leaving 4 bases of the junction unmatched. The whole variable domain, filled in from reference TRBV30 and TRBJ2-3, reads SQTIHQWPATLVQPVGSPLSLECTVEGTSNPNLYWYRQAAGRGLQLLFYSVGIGQISSEVPQNLSASRPQDRQFILSSKKLLLSDSGFYLCAWSALGGSTDTQYFGPGTRLTVL.

The chain links TRBV19 to TRBJ2-7; 8 nucleotides line up with TRBD1. V gave up 4 bases and J gave up 3 bases; unmatched junction bases: 2. The CDR3 is 13 residues long. CDR1 LNHDA and CDR2 SQIVND come from the germline V gene (reference sequence). The CDR3 DNA sequence: TGTGCCAGTAGTAAGACAGGGGTCTACGAGCAGTACTTC. This encodes CASSKTGVYEQYF.

The V call is TRBV10-2, the J call TRBJ2-5, with D perhaps TRBD2 (5 bases). CDR3 length: 12 residues. The germline CDR1 and CDR2 sequences are WSHSY and SAAADI. V was pared by 8 bases and J by 2 bases, with 9 bases between. CDR3 loop: CASGAVQETQYF. Here the CDR3 DNA reads TGCGCCAGCGGAGCGGTACAAGAGACCCAGTACTTC.

The chain couples TRBV7-9 to TRBJ2-5, with 11 bases lining up with TRBD1. The CDR3 spans 14 residues. J lost 10 bases, V lost 5 bases, and 9 bases had no gene match. Germline V CDR1 and CDR2: SEHNR, FQNEAQ (reference sequence). The CDR3 DNA sequence: TGTGCCAGCAGCGTACCGGGACAGGGGGGTGTCCAGTACTTC. As protein: CASSVPGQGGVQYF.

The chain is built from TRBV4-1 and TRBJ2-1; 12 positions agree with TRBD2. Trimming removed 0 bases from V and 4 bases from J; junction bases left unmatched: 13. CDR3 length: 20 residues. The germline CDR1 and CDR2 sequences are MGHRA and YSYEKL. DNA for the CDR3: TGCGCCAGCAGCCAAGATCGACTAGCGGGGGATAGCAGAACTTACAATGAGCAGTTCTTC. Its translation is CASSQDRLAGDSRTYNEQFF.

A single count supports this clone. The V call is TRBV2, the J call TRBJ1-6; D may be TRBD1 (5 bases). Germline assignment: CDR1 SNHLY and CDR2 FYNNEI. Trimming shortened V by 5 bases and J by 3 bases, and 14 bases separated the two germline ends. The CDR3 is made up of 16 amino acids. CDR3 DNA: TGTGCCAGCAGTCTGGGCGACAGACTCTATAATTCACCCCTCCACTTT. As protein: CASSLGDRLYNSPLHF.

CDR3 protein: CASRYRGLNTEAFF. CDR3 nucleotides: TGTGCCAGCAGATACAGGGGGCTGAACACTGAAGCTTTCTTT. The chain joins TRBV2 to TRBJ1-1, with TRBD1 matching over 9 bases. V was clipped by 6 bases and J by 0 bases; unmatched bases: 2. Per germline, CDR1 SNHLY and CDR2 FYNNEI. This CDR3 is 14 amino acids long.

The chain has TRBV9 and TRBJ1-2; D call uncertain. The CDR3 consists of 13 residues. Germline V lookup: CDR1 SGDLS, CDR2 YYNGEE. Trimming cost V 3 bases and J 0 bases, with 6 bases left between them. In DNA, the CDR3 is TGTGCCAGCAGCGCCAGTTCTAACTATGGCTACACCTTC. Its translation: CASSASSNYGYTF. Full variable domain (rest looked up from reference TRBV9 and TRBJ1-2): DSGVTQTPKHLITATGQRVTLRCSPRSGDLSVYWYQQSLDQGLQFLIQYYNGEERAKGNILERFSAQQFPDLHSELNLSSLELGDSALYFCASSASSNYGYTFGSGTRLTVV.

This clone showed up just once. The chain is built from TRBV19 and TRBJ2-1, with unresolved D. CDR1 and CDR2 from the germline V gene are LNHDA and SQIVND (reference sequence). The V end was cut by 2 bases, the J end by 1 base, with 6 bases between. There are 14 residues in the CDR3. As DNA, the CDR3 is TGTGCCAGTAGTATACCAGGATCCTACAATGAGCAGTTCTTC. Translation gives CASSIPGSYNEQFF.

The chain recombines TRBV6-5 with TRBJ1-6; no reliable D call. The germline gives CDR1 MNHEY, CDR2 SVGAGI. V was clipped by 2 bases and J by 5 bases, with 7 bases between them. There are 14 residues in the CDR3. CDR3 in amino acids: CASSYETNNSPLHF. Here the CDR3 DNA reads TGTGCCAGCAGTTACGAGACTAATAATTCACCCCTCCACTTT.

The genes are TRBV5-1 and TRBJ1-3; D unclear. Trimming took 1 base from V and 0 from J, leaving 8 bases between them. The CDR3 is made up of 15 amino acids. Germline assignment: CDR1 SGHRS and CDR2 YFSETQ. The CDR3 coding sequence is TGCGCCAGCAGCTTGTTGGGCCTCTCTGGAAACACCATATATTTT. Translated: CASSLLGLSGNTIYF.

The rearrangement uses TRBV2 and TRBJ2-5; 8 positions agree with TRBD1. Germline V gene sequence: CDR1 SNHLY, CDR2 FYNNEI. With V trimmed by 6 bases and J by 4 bases, 7 bases remained unmatched. CDR3 length: 14 residues. The CDR3 coding sequence is TGTGCCAGCAGCGTAACAGGGGGAATAGAGACCCAGTACTTC. It codes for CASSVTGGIETQYF.

This chain links TRBV5-1 with TRBJ1-2, with D unresolved. Per germline, CDR1 SGHRS and CDR2 YFSETQ. V was pared by 4 bases and J by 8 bases, with 18 bases between. The CDR3 is made up of 14 amino acids. Here the CDR3 reads CASSHGYLPGGYTF. The CDR3 coding sequence is TGCGCCAGCAGCCATGGGTACCTCCCGGGAGGCTACACCTTC.

The rearrangement uses TRBV28 and TRBJ1-6; 10 nucleotides agree with TRBD1. CDR3 length equals 17 residues. Germline V gene lookup returns CDR1 MDHEN and CDR2 SYDVKM. V shed 5 bases and J 7 bases; nucleotides not matched to a gene: 11. The CDR3 coding sequence is TGTGCCAGCAGTGCAGCGACAGGGGGCGCGGGAAATTCACCCCTCCACTTT. Translation gives CASSAATGGAGNSPLHF.

The chain links TRBV27 to TRBJ1-5; D is uncertain. Trimming left V 3 bases short and J 0 bases short, with 6 bases between. The CDR3 consists of 14 residues. CDR1 and CDR2 (germline): MNHEY, SMNVEV (reference sequence). The CDR3 DNA follows: TGTGCCAGCAGTTTTCCTTATAGCAATCAGCCCCAGCATTTT. This gives the protein CASSFPYSNQPQHF.

The V gene is TRBV10-3, the J gene TRBJ2-2; the match to TRBD2 covers 7 bases. Germline V gene lookup returns CDR1 ENHRY and CDR2 SYGVKD. The J segment lost 7 bases and the V segment lost 6 bases, leaving 8 bases of the junction unmatched. CDR3 length equals 14 residues. The CDR3 DNA follows: TGTGCCATCAGACCTAGCGGTGACGGCGGGGAGCTGTTTTTT. Its translation is CAIRPSGDGGELFF.

This chain joins TRBV5-1 and TRBJ1-3; D gene ambiguous. The CDR3 is 15 residues long. Germline values: CDR1 SGHRS, CDR2 YFSETQ. Trimming removed 0 bases at V and 0 bases at J, with 7 bases between. The CDR3 region is CASSLGQISGNTIYF. CDR3 nucleotides: TGCGCCAGCAGCTTGGGGCAGATCTCTGGAAACACCATATATTTT.

The rearrangement links TRBV20-1 to TRBJ2-7; TRBD1 is a possible D gene (5 bases). V lost 3 bases and J lost 9, with 9 bases in between. Germline loops: CDR1 DFQATT, CDR2 SNEGSKA (reference sequence). The CDR3 length is 10 residues. The CDR3 DNA reads as TGCAGTGCTAGTGGAGACAGGCAGTACTTC. It yields the protein CSASGDRQYF.

V gene TRBV7-9 combines with J gene TRBJ1-1; D remains unclear. Germline-derived CDR1 and CDR2 are SEHNR and FQNEAQ (reference sequence). This CDR3 is built from 11 residues. Trimming pared 3 bases from V and 6 bases from J, leaving 5 bases between. CDR3 protein: CASSFQAEAFF. Written as DNA, the CDR3 is TGTGCCAGCAGCTTTCAGGCTGAAGCTTTCTTT.

In its sample, this clone was seen a few times. This sequence joins TRBV19 and TRBJ1-1, with 7 nucleotides matching TRBD1. Germline-derived CDR1 and CDR2 are LNHDA and SQIVND (reference sequence). V shed 10 bases, J shed 10 bases, and the junction held 15 bases outside the gene matches. The CDR3 totals 13 residues. The CDR3 sequence: CATREAGGIVAFF. In nucleotides, the CDR3 is TGTGCCACCAGGGAGGCAGGGGGGATCGTAGCTTTCTTT. Based on the CDR3 plus reference TRBV19 and TRBJ1-1, the full variable domain is DGGITQSPKYLFRKEGQNVTLSCEQNLNHDAMYWYRQDPGQGLRLIYYSQIVNDFQKGDIAEGYSVSREKKESFPLTVTSAQKNPTAFYLCATREAGGIVAFFGQGTRLTVV.

This clone occurred once. The chain carries TRBV2 and TRBJ2-5; D may be TRBD2 (6 bases). Per the germline V gene, CDR1 is SNHLY and CDR2 is FYNNEI. V gave up 7 bases and J gave up 4 bases, with 16 bases separating them. The CDR3 is 14 residues long. CDR3 sequence reads: CASIKPGTPETQYF. The CDR3, as DNA: TGTGCCAGCATCAAACCCGGGACTCCAGAGACCCAGTACTTC.

V is TRBV9 and J is TRBJ2-1; D unclear. From germline, CDR1 is SGDLS and CDR2 YYNGEE. CDR3 length: 12 amino acids. V lost 4 bases and J 12 bases, leaving 14 bases between the germline ends. CDR3 residues: CASSPSGLGQFF. DNA for the CDR3: TGTGCCAGCAGCCCGTCTGGGCTGGGGCAGTTCTTC. Variable domain in full (rest from reference TRBV9 and TRBJ2-1): DSGVTQTPKHLITATGQRVTLRCSPRSGDLSVYWYQQSLDQGLQFLIQYYNGEERAKGNILERFSAQQFPDLHSELNLSSLELGDSALYFCASSPSGLGQFFGPGTRLTVL.

DNA for the CDR3: TGTGCCAGCAGCCCCAGCGGGGCCCTCACAGATACGCAGTATTTT. It encodes CASSPSGALTDTQYF. The chain combines TRBV7-3 with TRBJ2-3; TRBD2 matches at 7 bases. Trimming at V came to 5 bases and at J to 2 bases, leaving 7 bases not matched to a gene. Germline lookup yields CDR1 SGHTA and CDR2 FQGTGA. The CDR3 sequence is 15 residues long.

The rearrangement links TRBV7-8 to TRBJ2-7, with 8 positions matching TRBD2. CDR3 length equals 16 residues. CDR1 and CDR2 from the germline V gene are SGHVS and FQNEAQ. Unmatched junction bases numbered 12, after V lost 4 bases and J lost 4 bases. The CDR3 coding sequence is TGTGCCAGCAGCTCCGCAGAGGGACTAGAGTATTACGAGCAGTACTTC. Translated, it gives CASSSAEGLEYYEQYF.

The chain combines TRBV10-3 with TRBJ2-2; TRBD1 matches at 8 bases. This CDR3 has 16 amino acids. With V trimmed by 2 bases and J by 2 bases, 4 bases remained unmatched. Germline CDR1 is ENHRY and CDR2 is SYGVKD. CDR3 nucleotide sequence: TGTGCCATCAGTGAGCCCGGACAGGGTAACACCGGGGAGCTGTTTTTT. Translation gives CAISEPGQGNTGELFF.